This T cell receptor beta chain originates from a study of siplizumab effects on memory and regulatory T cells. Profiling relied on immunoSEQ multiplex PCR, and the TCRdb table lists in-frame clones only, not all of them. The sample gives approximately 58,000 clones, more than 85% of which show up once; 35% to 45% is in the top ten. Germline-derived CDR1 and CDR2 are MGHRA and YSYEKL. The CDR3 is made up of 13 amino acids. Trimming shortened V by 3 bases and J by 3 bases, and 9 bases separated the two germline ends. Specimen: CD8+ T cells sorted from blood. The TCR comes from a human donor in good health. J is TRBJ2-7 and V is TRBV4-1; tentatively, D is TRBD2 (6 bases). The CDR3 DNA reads TGCGCCAGCAGCCATGCCGGGAGCTACGAGCAGTACTTC. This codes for CASSHAGSYEQYF.